This TCR beta chain was retrieved from a study of T cell responses to AZD1222 COVID-19 vaccine. Assay used: immunoSEQ multiplex PCR; TCRdb lists only in-frame clones, some missing. The data contain approximately 80,000 clones, 70% to 90% of them singletons. The sequence derives from an adult who received the AZD1222 COVID-19 vaccine. Specimen: peripheral blood, collected 28 days after the second AZD1222 dose.

The CDR3 protein is CRRGGNTEAFF. Written as DNA, the CDR3 is TGCAGGAGGGGGGGCAATACTGAAGCTTTCTTT. The rearrangement uses TRBV20-1 and TRBJ1-1; D perhaps matches TRBD1 (6 bases). Germline CDR1 is DFQATT and CDR2 is SNEGSKA (reference sequence). The CDR3 is 11 amino acids.